The next 18 T cell receptor beta chains were all read from a single sample in a study of cytomegalovirus exposure and HLA in healthy donors. It was with 60 Vbeta and 13 Jbeta primers that the PCR ran. Data came from immunoSEQ multiplex PCR; TCRdb stores just in-frame clones and leaves some out. The sample lists 200,000 to 250,000 clones; roughly four fifths were seen once. Sequenced sample: PBMCs. The receptors come from a girl aged 5 to 17 in good health and CMV-seronegative.

The chain links TRBV19 to TRBJ1-1, with D unresolved. The CDR3 spans 15 residues. Per the germline V gene, CDR1 is LNHDA and CDR2 is SQIVND (reference sequence). V was clipped by 5 bases and J by 0 bases, with 13 bases between them. CDR3 nucleotide sequence: TGTGCCAGTAGTTTACAGTTGTACATGAACACTGAAGCTTTCTTT. This gives the protein CASSLQLYMNTEAFF.

The chain recombines TRBV4-2 with TRBJ1-4; TRBD1 agrees at 8 bases. This CDR3 is built from 15 residues. Unmatched junction bases numbered 5, after V lost 0 bases and J lost 8 bases. Germline CDR1 and CDR2: LGHNA and YNFKEQ. The CDR3 DNA is TGTGCCAGCAGCCAAGAAGACAGGGGAGGGGAAAAACTGTTTTTT. Its protein product is CASSQEDRGGEKLFF.

The genes are TRBV18 and TRBJ2-1; 10 positions agree with TRBD1. The junction had 6 bases not matched to a gene; V was cut back by 3 bases and J by 7 bases. Germline lookup yields CDR1 KGHSH and CDR2 LQKENI. The CDR3 is made up of 15 amino acids. The CDR3 sequence is CASSPPGQGNNEQFF. The DNA for the CDR3 is TGTGCCAGCTCACCTCCGGGACAGGGGAATAATGAGCAGTTCTTC. The whole variable domain, filled in from reference TRBV18 and TRBJ2-1, reads NAGVMQNPRHLVRRRGQEARLRCSPMKGHSHVYWYRQLPEEGLKFMVYLQKENIIDESGMPKERFSAEFPKEGPSILRIQQVVRGDSAAYFCASSPPGQGNNEQFFGPGTRLTVL.

J is TRBJ1-1 and V is TRBV27, with unresolved D. The V end lost 6 bases, the J end lost 1 base, and 12 bases lay between the germline ends. The germline V gene has CDR1 MNHEY and CDR2 SMNVEV (reference sequence). This CDR3 is built from 14 residues. As DNA, the CDR3 is TGTGCCAGCAGACTTCGCGGGAGGAACACTGAAGCTTTCTTT. It codes for CASRLRGRNTEAFF.

The chain recombines TRBV19 with TRBJ2-1; 10 bases are shared with TRBD2. Germline V gene lookup returns CDR1 LNHDA and CDR2 SQIVND (reference sequence). The CDR3 is 16 residues long. V shed 9 bases, J shed 5 bases, and the junction held 13 bases outside the gene matches. The CDR3 loop is CASSRRSGGADNEQFF. The CDR3 DNA is TGTGCCAGCTCTAGAAGAAGCGGGGGGGCTGACAATGAGCAGTTCTTC. The entire variable domain, with the rest obtained from reference TRBV19 and TRBJ2-1, is as follows: DGGITQSPKYLFRKEGQNVTLSCEQNLNHDAMYWYRQDPGQGLRLIYYSQIVNDFQKGDIAEGYSVSREKKESFPLTVTSAQKNPTAFYLCASSRRSGGADNEQFFGPGTRLTVL.

Written as DNA, the CDR3 is TGTGCCAGTAGTATAGATTTTGGACAGGCGGGTATAGTGCCCCAGCATTTT. Its protein is CASSIDFGQAGIVPQHF. V and J are TRBV19 and TRBJ1-5; 7 positions match TRBD1. CDR3 length equals 17 residues. V dropped 0 bases and J dropped 9; count of bases not matched to a gene: 14. Germline CDR1 LNHDA, CDR2 SQIVND (reference sequence).

This chain joins TRBV28 and TRBJ2-7; 9 nucleotides line up with TRBD2. From germline, CDR1 is MDHEN and CDR2 SYDVKM. The V and J ends lost 3 bases and 2 bases, in that order; junction bases with no gene match: 17. The CDR3 covers 19 residues. This CDR3 reads CASSFNFGEAGGSPYEQYF. CDR3 nucleotides: TGTGCCAGCAGTTTTAATTTTGGGGAAGCGGGGGGCTCCCCCTACGAGCAGTACTTC.

The V and J genes are TRBV5-1 and TRBJ2-2; 8 nucleotides match TRBD2. The V gene end was trimmed by 4 bases and the J gene end by 2 bases; junction bases not matched to a gene: 7. The V gene's germline CDR1 is SGHRS and CDR2 YFSETQ. The CDR3 has 16 amino acids. In DNA form, the CDR3 reads TGCGCCAGCAGCCCGGTAGCGGGAAAAAACACCGGGGAGCTGTTTTTT. Protein sequence: CASSPVAGKNTGELFF.

This sequence joins TRBV28 and TRBJ2-3, with D perhaps matching TRBD2 (5 bases). Trimming took off 3 bases at V and 6 bases at J, with 13 bases between the two ends. The germline CDR1 and CDR2 sequences are MDHEN and SYDVKM. CDR3 length equals 14 residues. DNA of the CDR3: TGTGCCAGCAGTTTGGTCGGGGTTACGGATACGCAGTATTTT. Protein product: CASSLVGVTDTQYF.

This chain joins TRBV5-1 and TRBJ1-2; D gene unclear. The CDR3 length is 14 residues. Deletions cut 4 bases from V and 6 bases from J, with 16 bases between. The germline V gene has CDR1 SGHRS and CDR2 YFSETQ. The CDR3 DNA sequence: TGCGCCAGCAGCCCGCACCAGATAGCGGATGGCTACACCTTC. Its translation: CASSPHQIADGYTF.

The chain employs TRBV7-2 and TRBJ1-6; the D gene is possibly TRBD1 (5 bases). Germline CDR1 and CDR2: SGHTA and FQGNSA. CDR3 length equals 15 residues. Trimming shortened V by 5 bases and J by 10 bases, and 18 bases separated the two germline ends. The CDR3 DNA is TGTGCCAGCAGCACGATGGCTTGGGGCTTATCACCCCTCCACTTT. Translation: CASSTMAWGLSPLHF.

The sample holds one count of this clone. This chain connects TRBV28 to TRBJ2-1, with TRBD2 matching 13 bases. Germline CDR1 and CDR2: MDHEN and SYDVKM. Trimming took 4 bases from V and 7 from J; bases not matched to a gene: 10. The CDR3 length is 17 residues. The CDR3 DNA follows: TGTGCCAGCAGTTACGGCCTACTAGCGGGGGGGCGGAATGAGCAGTTCTTC. The encoded protein is CASSYGLLAGGRNEQFF.

The J gene is TRBJ2-1, the V gene TRBV5-1; D is possibly TRBD2 (6 bases). Germline assignment: CDR1 SGHRS and CDR2 YFSETQ. The CDR3 is made up of 15 amino acids. Trimming cost V 0 bases and J 9 bases, with 16 bases left between them. The CDR3 sequence: CASSLATGTLSEQFF. CDR3 DNA: TGCGCCAGCAGCTTGGCGACCGGGACTCTCAGTGAGCAGTTCTTC.

This chain uses TRBV7-2 with TRBJ2-5, with D possibly TRBD2 on 6 matching bases. Germline V gene sequence: CDR1 SGHTA, CDR2 FQGNSA. CDR3 size: 12 residues. CDR3 nucleotides: TGTGCAGGCGGGGTGAACCAAGAGACCCAGTACTTC. This encodes CAGGVNQETQYF.

The chain uses TRBV6-1 and TRBJ2-5; D is unclear. With 6 bases removed from V and 3 bases from J, the gap between germline ends came to 14 bases. The CDR3 is made up of 14 amino acids. Per germline, CDR1 MNHNS and CDR2 SASEGT. Here the CDR3 DNA reads TGTGCCAGCAGGCCAAGAGGCGGCAAAGAGACCCAGTACTTC. This translates into CASRPRGGKETQYF.

The V and J genes are TRBV7-2 and TRBJ1-5; D is undetermined. Trimming left V 3 bases short and J 10 bases short, with 13 bases between. The CDR3 is 13 amino acids. The germline gives CDR1 SGHTA, CDR2 FQGNSA. CDR3: CASSFPVGFPQHF. The CDR3 DNA reads TGTGCCAGCAGCTTCCCGGTGGGCTTTCCCCAGCATTTT.

V is TRBV5-1 and J is TRBJ2-3, with D perhaps matching TRBD2 (7 bases). The CDR3 runs to 17 residues. Deletions cut 4 bases from V and 1 base from J, with 19 bases between. CDR1 is SGHRS and CDR2 is YFSETQ in the germline V gene. The CDR3 coding sequence is TGCGCCAGCAGCCCCGTGGGGGGGGGACAACGCACAGATACGCAGTATTTT. Amino acids: CASSPVGGGQRTDTQYF.

The V gene is TRBV5-6, the J gene TRBJ2-1, with 9 bases that match TRBD1. Trimming removed 2 bases from V and 5 bases from J; junction bases left unmatched: 5. The germline V gene has CDR1 SGHDT and CDR2 YYEEEE. This CDR3 is built from 15 residues. CDR3 bases: TGTGCCAGCAGCTTTGGGGACAGGGACGACAATGAGCAGTTCTTC. This codes for CASSFGDRDDNEQFF. Using reference TRBV5-6 and TRBJ2-1 for the parts outside the CDR3, the full variable domain is DAGVTQSPTHLIKTRGQQVTLRCSPKSGHDTVSWYQQALGQGPQFIFQYYEEEERQRGNFPDRFSGHQFPNYSSELNVNALLLGDSALYLCASSFGDRDDNEQFFGPGTRLTVL.